These 31 T cell receptor beta chains were sequenced from one sample in a study of T cells in localized non-small cell lung cancer. This table comes from immunoSEQ multiplex PCR, and its TCRdb copy is limited to in-frame clones, with some not included. The sample records roughly 26,000 clones, approximately 81% being singletons. The sequenced sample was peripheral blood, obtained before any cancer treatment. These receptor sequences come from a man aged 40-75 years with stage III squamous cell lung carcinoma.

V usage is TRBV15 and J usage is TRBJ2-5, with a possible D match to TRBD2 (6 bases). The ends were cut back, 4 bases at V and 7 bases at J, with 13 bases in the middle. Germline CDR1 and CDR2: LNHNV and YYDKDF (reference sequence). This CDR3 comprises 13 residues. This CDR3 reads CATSILAIGTQYF. CDR3 DNA: TGTGCCACCAGCATCCTAGCGATCGGGACCCAGTACTTC.

The V call is TRBV6-1, the J call TRBJ1-4, with D possibly being TRBD1 (5 bases). This CDR3 contains 14 residues. The ends were cut back, 3 bases at V and 8 bases at J, with 13 bases in the middle. Germline-derived CDR1 and CDR2 are MNHNS and SASEGT. CDR3 DNA: TGTGCCAGCAGTGATCAGTGGGGCGGAGAAAAACTGTTTTTT. This translates into CASSDQWGGEKLFF.

The chain combines TRBV6-6 with TRBJ1-3; maybe TRBD1 (5 bases). The CDR3 length is 14 residues. Germline CDR1 reads MNHNY; CDR2 reads SVGAGI (reference sequence). V gave up 0 bases and J gave up 10 bases, with 13 bases separating them. CDR3 nucleotide sequence: TGTGCCAGCAGTTACTCGGGGGGTTTAGAGACCATATATTTT. As protein: CASSYSGGLETIYF.

The CDR3 nucleotides are TGTGCCAGCAGCAAGGAAGACATTCAGTACTTC. It specifies CASSKEDIQYF. The rearrangement links TRBV5-8 to TRBJ2-4; D uncertain. CDR1 is SGHTS, CDR2 YDEGEE, per germline. V was pared by 4 bases and J by 8 bases, with 7 bases between. The CDR3 is 11 amino acids.

A few counts support this clone. The chain combines TRBV7-6 with TRBJ2-1, with 9 bases lining up with TRBD1. The CDR3 loop spans 15 amino acids. Germline V gene sequence: CDR1 SGHVS, CDR2 FNYEAQ. J was trimmed by 6 bases and V by 5 bases; bases with no gene match: 8. DNA for the CDR3: TGTGCCAGCAGCCGAGGACAGGGGCATGGCAATGAGCAGTTCTTC. This codes for CASSRGQGHGNEQFF.

The chain couples TRBV7-3 to TRBJ1-1; perhaps TRBD1 as D (5 bases). Trimming left V 0 bases short and J 1 base short, with 9 bases between. CDR1 is SGHTA and CDR2 is FQGTGA in the germline V gene. CDR3 length: 15 amino acids. CDR3 nucleotide sequence: TGTGCCAGCAGCTTAACAGGGGCGGAGAACACTGAAGCTTTCTTT. Translated: CASSLTGAENTEAFF.

This clone was seen only a few times. The CDR3 here is CASRMDENYGYTF. The CDR3 DNA reads as TGTGCCAGCAGGATGGACGAAAACTATGGCTACACCTTC. This chain joins TRBV6-5 and TRBJ1-2; D not resolved. The CDR3 is 13 residues long. Trimming shortened V by 6 bases and J by 2 bases, and 10 bases separated the two germline ends. Per germline, CDR1 MNHEY and CDR2 SVGAGI.

The V call is TRBV9, the J call TRBJ2-1; D might be TRBD1 (5 bases). The V and J ends lost 0 bases and 5 bases respectively, with 9 bases between them. Germline CDR1 SGDLS, CDR2 YYNGEE. CDR3 size: 14 residues. The CDR3 loop reads CASSVGGRNNEQFF. The CDR3 DNA is TGTGCCAGCAGCGTAGGGGGCAGAAACAATGAGCAGTTCTTC.

V gene TRBV5-1 combines with J gene TRBJ2-1; D is uncertain. V lost 4 bases and J lost 9, with 14 bases in between. This CDR3 region has 13 residues. Germline CDR1 reads SGHRS; CDR2 reads YFSETQ. This CDR3 reads CASSRRVSGEQFF. DNA of the CDR3: TGCGCCAGCAGCCGTAGGGTCTCGGGTGAGCAGTTCTTC.

V gene TRBV5-1 combines with J gene TRBJ2-1; D unresolved. The CDR3 loop spans 15 amino acids. V lost 6 bases, J lost 0 bases, and 13 bases lay in between. Per the germline V gene, CDR1 is SGHRS and CDR2 is YFSETQ. In nucleotides, the CDR3 is TGCGCCAGCAACCCTGGAACTTACTCCTACAATGAGCAGTTCTTC. It specifies CASNPGTYSYNEQFF.

V usage is TRBV18 and J usage is TRBJ2-5; D gene uncertain. V was trimmed by 2 bases and J by 4 bases, leaving 8 bases between them. The germline CDR1 and CDR2 sequences are KGHSH and LQKENI. The CDR3 extends over 13 amino acids. The CDR3 sequence is CASSPNLGETQYF. DNA of the CDR3: TGTGCCAGCTCACCAAATTTAGGAGAGACCCAGTACTTC.

This clone has only a few counts. The gene calls are TRBV5-6 and TRBJ1-1; D is uncertain. V gave up 3 bases and J gave up 1 base, with 10 bases separating them. The germline V gene encodes CDR1 SGHDT and CDR2 YYEEEE. The CDR3 is 14 residues long. CDR3: CASSSGLRNTEAFF. The CDR3 bases are TGTGCCAGCAGCTCGGGCCTCAGGAACACTGAAGCTTTCTTT.

This clone occurred a few times. CDR3 coding DNA: TGTGCCTGGTCGGGACAGGGGGGTAATGAAAAACTGTTTTTT. It is translated as CAWSGQGGNEKLFF. The chain combines TRBV30 with TRBJ1-4; 11 bases agree with TRBD1. The CDR3 contains 14 residues. The germline CDR1 and CDR2 sequences are GTSNPN and SVGIG (reference sequence). V dropped 5 bases and J dropped 4; count of bases not matched to a gene: 3.

The rearrangement uses TRBV2 and TRBJ2-7; D is ambiguous. The length of the CDR3 is 12 residues. Trimming removed 6 bases at V and 2 bases at J, with 8 bases between. Germline loops: CDR1 SNHLY, CDR2 FYNNEI. CDR3 in amino acids: CASRGGAYEQYV. As DNA, the CDR3 is TGTGCCAGCAGAGGCGGCGCCTACGAGCAGTACGTC.

V is TRBV6-1 and J is TRBJ2-1, with 9 bases matching TRBD2. Losses at the gene ends were 7 bases for V and 8 bases for J; bases not matched to a gene: 9. The CDR3 contains 14 residues. Germline lookup yields CDR1 MNHNS and CDR2 SASEGT. The CDR3 bases are TGTGCCAGCAAGAGTAGCGGGAGTGGCGATGAGCAGTTCTTC. Its translation is CASKSSGSGDEQFF.

The chain joins TRBV27 to TRBJ1-5; D uncertain. The CDR3 runs to 15 residues. Germline CDR1 and CDR2: MNHEY and SMNVEV (reference sequence). V lost 1 base, J lost 2 bases, and 9 bases lay in between. Written as DNA, the CDR3 is TGTGCCAGCAGTTTATTGGGGTTGGGCAATCAGCCCCAGCATTTT. Translation: CASSLLGLGNQPQHF.

This rearrangement joins TRBV2 to TRBJ1-2, with a possible D match to TRBD1 (6 bases). This CDR3 region has 14 residues. Trimming removed 4 bases from V and 2 bases from J, with 11 bases in between. Per germline, CDR1 SNHLY and CDR2 FYNNEI. The CDR3 spells CASSGGAVNYGYTF. The CDR3 nucleotides are TGTGCCAGCAGTGGGGGGGCGGTGAACTATGGCTACACCTTC.

A few counts support this clone. The CDR3 loop reads CASRTGGDAGELFF. The CDR3 DNA sequence: TGTGCCAGCAGAACCGGGGGGGATGCCGGGGAGCTGTTTTTT. The genes are TRBV6-4 and TRBJ2-2; 8 positions match TRBD2. The trim removed 6 bases at V and 6 bases at J, leaving 6 bases unmatched. CDR1 and CDR2 from the germline V gene are MRHNA and SNTAGT. The CDR3 is 14 residues long.

The chain recombines TRBV19 with TRBJ1-5; D gene ambiguous. CDR1 and CDR2 from the germline V gene are LNHDA and SQIVND (reference sequence). Trimming cost V 5 bases and J 5 bases, with 19 bases left between them. This CDR3 region has 16 residues. The DNA for the CDR3 is TGTGCCAGTAGTTTCGTGACGCCGGCAATAGATCAGCCCCAGCATTTT. This translates into CASSFVTPAIDQPQHF.

The rearrangement uses TRBV11-2 and TRBJ2-1; unclear D gene. The CDR3 covers 13 residues. V dropped 0 bases and J dropped 7 bases, with 7 bases sitting between them. Looked up from germline, CDR1 is SGHAT and CDR2 is FQNNGV. CDR3 DNA sequence: TGTGCCAGCAGCTTAGATCTGAGGAATGAGCAGTTCTTC. This encodes CASSLDLRNEQFF.

The gene calls are TRBV19 and TRBJ1-5; 10 bases fit TRBD1. V lost 8 bases to trimming and J lost 3 bases; unmatched junction nucleotides: 4. CDR3 length equals 14 residues. CDR1 is LNHDA and CDR2 is SQIVND in the germline V gene (reference sequence). Here the CDR3 reads CASRGQGNNQPQHF. Here the CDR3 DNA reads TGTGCCAGTCGGGGACAGGGGAACAATCAGCCCCAGCATTTT.

The chain uses TRBV5-4 and TRBJ2-4; 7 bases align to TRBD2. The CDR3 sequence is 13 residues long. J lost 7 bases, V lost 4 bases, and 5 bases had no gene match. Germline V lookup: CDR1 SGHNT, CDR2 YYREEE (reference sequence). This CDR3 reads CASSVSGKNIQYF. The CDR3 coding sequence is TGTGCCAGCAGCGTGAGCGGGAAGAACATTCAGTACTTC.

This clone has a handful of counts. The gene calls are TRBV5-4 and TRBJ1-2; no clear D. Trimming took 0 bases from V and 2 from J, leaving 8 bases between them. Germline CDR1 and CDR2: SGHNT and YYREEE (reference sequence). CDR3 length: 14 amino acids. The CDR3 loop reads CASSLVGRNYGYTF. The DNA of the CDR3 is TGTGCCAGCAGCTTGGTAGGGAGAAACTATGGCTACACCTTC.

This clone has only one observation. The CDR3 DNA reads as TGTGCCAGCAGTGACACGGTATCTGGAAACACCATATATTTT. This encodes CASSDTVSGNTIYF. J is TRBJ1-3 and V is TRBV6-1; D not certain. The V gene lost 3 bases and the J gene lost 1 base, with 7 bases spanning the gap. Germline CDR1 is MNHNS and CDR2 is SASEGT. The CDR3 has 14 residues.

The chain links TRBV7-9 to TRBJ2-2, with TRBD1 matching 9 bases. Germline V lookup: CDR1 SEHNR, CDR2 FQNEAQ (reference sequence). The J segment lost 5 bases and the V segment lost 4 bases, leaving 8 bases of the junction unmatched. The CDR3 has 16 residues. As DNA, the CDR3 is TGTGCCAGCAGCTCGGGACAGGGCTTTTGGACCGGGGAGCTGTTTTTT. Amino acids: CASSSGQGFWTGELFF.

In its sample, this clone was seen once. The V gene is TRBV6-1, the J gene TRBJ1-1; TRBD1 is a possible D gene (6 bases). Deletions cut 2 bases from V and 1 base from J, with 8 bases between. Germline lookup yields CDR1 MNHNS and CDR2 SASEGT. The CDR3 runs 14 residues. CDR3 sequence: CASSEPGQNTEAFF. CDR3 nucleotides: TGTGCCAGCAGTGAACCGGGACAGAACACTGAAGCTTTCTTT.

The table lists this clone with a count of one. The J gene is TRBJ2-5, the V gene TRBV30; D possibly corresponds to TRBD1 (6 bases). This CDR3 has 15 amino acids. In germline, CDR1 is GTSNPN, CDR2 SVGIG (reference sequence). Between the trimmed V and J ends, which lost 0 bases and 5 bases, there was a span of 16 bases. The CDR3 DNA sequence: TGTGCCTGGAGTGTAGTGGGGGCCCTTGACGAGACCCAGTACTTC. Its translation: CAWSVVGALDETQYF. Drawing the rest from reference TRBV30 and TRBJ2-5, the complete variable domain is SQTIHQWPATLVQPVGSPLSLECTVEGTSNPNLYWYRQAAGRGLQLLFYSVGIGQISSEVPQNLSASRPQDRQFILSSKKLLLSDSGFYLCAWSVVGALDETQYFGPGTRLLVL.

The J gene is TRBJ1-5, the V gene TRBV2; D remains unclear. This CDR3 is built from 13 residues. CDR1 SNHLY and CDR2 FYNNEI come from the germline V gene. V gave up 7 bases and J gave up 6 bases, with 13 bases separating them. CDR3 loop: CASTSGVGQPQHF. The DNA for the CDR3 is TGTGCCAGCACCTCAGGCGTTGGTCAGCCCCAGCATTTT.

The chain employs TRBV18 and TRBJ2-6; D is ambiguous. V lost 2 bases, J lost 4 bases, and 6 bases lay in between. This CDR3 has 14 amino acids. Germline-derived CDR1 and CDR2 are KGHSH and LQKENI. CDR3 DNA: TGTGCCAGCTCACCAATCGACGGGGCCAACGTCCTGACTTTC. Its protein is CASSPIDGANVLTF. Full variable domain (outside the CDR3, taken from reference TRBV18 and TRBJ2-6): NAGVMQNPRHLVRRRGQEARLRCSPMKGHSHVYWYRQLPEEGLKFMVYLQKENIIDESGMPKERFSAEFPKEGPSILRIQQVVRGDSAAYFCASSPIDGANVLTFGAGSRLTVL.

V is TRBV21-1 and J is TRBJ1-3; the table's D call of TRBD1 was not tested on the DNA. TRBV21-1 represents a pseudogene. CDR3 length: 20 residues. CDR3 sequence: CASSAETDRGFLSGGNTIYF. The CDR3 bases are TGTGCCAGCAGCGCCGAGACCGACAGGGGATTTCTCTCTGGCGGAAACACCATATATTTT.

The CDR3 DNA sequence: TGTGCCAGCAGCACCTACAGGGGTGGCTACACCTTC. It encodes CASSTYRGGYTF. The chain combines TRBV7-2 with TRBJ1-2; 7 bases align to TRBD1. The CDR3 covers 12 residues. V trimming: 5 bases; J trimming: 7 bases; junction bases outside the gene matches: 4. Germline CDR1 and CDR2: SGHTA and FQGNSA. Full variable domain (outside the CDR3, taken from reference TRBV7-2 and TRBJ1-2): GAGVSQSPSNKVTEKGKDVELRCDPISGHTALYWYRQSLGQGLEFLIYFQGNSAPDKSGLPSDRFSAERTGGSVSTLTIQRTQQEDSAVYLCASSTYRGGYTFGSGTRLTVV.